This T cell receptor beta chain was sequenced in a study of blood T cell repertoires in COVID-19. In the study overall: Specimens from acute and convalescent COVID-19 originated in the United States, Italy and Spain. T cells, B-cell-depleted T cells, or PBMCs provided the cDNA or gDNA that served as material.

Clones were sequenced by immunoSEQ multiplex PCR, and TCRdb holds only the in-frame ones, with some missing. The sample has under 300,000 clones, roughly 82% seen once; the top ten hold nearly 5%. Germline V gene sequence: CDR1 MDHEN, CDR2 SYDVKM. V trimming: 3 bases; J trimming: 2 bases; junction bases outside the gene matches: 3. This CDR3 spans 14 amino acids. This chain connects TRBV28 to TRBJ1-1; 7 bases map to TRBD1. The TCR sequence derives from a woman aged 80 or over with active or convalescent COVID-19. Material for sequencing was peripheral blood. This chain's CDR3 is CASSFWDRNTEAFF. The CDR3 DNA sequence: TGTGCCAGCAGTTTTTGGGACAGAAACACTGAAGCTTTCTTT.